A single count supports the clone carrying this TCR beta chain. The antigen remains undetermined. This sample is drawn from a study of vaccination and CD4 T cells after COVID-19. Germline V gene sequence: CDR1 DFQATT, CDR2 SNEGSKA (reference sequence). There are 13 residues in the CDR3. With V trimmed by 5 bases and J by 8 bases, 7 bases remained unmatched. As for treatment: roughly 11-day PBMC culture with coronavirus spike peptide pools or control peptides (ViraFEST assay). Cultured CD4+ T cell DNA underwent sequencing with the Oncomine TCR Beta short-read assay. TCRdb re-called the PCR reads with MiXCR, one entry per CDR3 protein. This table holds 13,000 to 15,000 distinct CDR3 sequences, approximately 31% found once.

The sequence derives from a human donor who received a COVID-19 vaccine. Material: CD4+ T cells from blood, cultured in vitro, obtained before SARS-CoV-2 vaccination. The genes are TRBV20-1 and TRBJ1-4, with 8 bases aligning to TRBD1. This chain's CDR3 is CSAWQGAGEKLFF. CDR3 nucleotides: TGCAGTGCTTGGCAGGGGGCTGGGGAAAAACTGTTTTTT.